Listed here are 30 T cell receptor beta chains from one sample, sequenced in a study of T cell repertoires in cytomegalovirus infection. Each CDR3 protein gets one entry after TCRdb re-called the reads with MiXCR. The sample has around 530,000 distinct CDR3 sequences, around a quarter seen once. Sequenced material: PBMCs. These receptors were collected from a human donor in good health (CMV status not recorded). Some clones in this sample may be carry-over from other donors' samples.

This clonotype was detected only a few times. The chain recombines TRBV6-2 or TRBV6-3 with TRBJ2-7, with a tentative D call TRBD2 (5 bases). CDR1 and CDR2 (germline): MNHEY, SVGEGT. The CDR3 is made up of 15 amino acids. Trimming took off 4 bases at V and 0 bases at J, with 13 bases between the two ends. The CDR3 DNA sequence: TGTGCCAGCAGTTTTGGGAGAGCTAACTCCTACGAGCAGTACGTC. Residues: CASSFGRANSYEQYV.

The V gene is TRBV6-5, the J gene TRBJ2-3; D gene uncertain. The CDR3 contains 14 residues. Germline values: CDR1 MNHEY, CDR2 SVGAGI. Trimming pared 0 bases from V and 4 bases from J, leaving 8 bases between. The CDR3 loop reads CASSYSILADTQYF. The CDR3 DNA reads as TGTGCCAGCAGTTACTCGATATTAGCAGATACGCAGTATTTT.

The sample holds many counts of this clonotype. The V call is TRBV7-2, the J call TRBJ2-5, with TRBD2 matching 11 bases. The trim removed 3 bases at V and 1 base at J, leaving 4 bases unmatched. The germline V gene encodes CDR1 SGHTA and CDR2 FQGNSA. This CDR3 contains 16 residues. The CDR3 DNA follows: TGTGCCAGCAGCTTTACTAGCGGGGGTTCCCAAGAGACCCAGTACTTC. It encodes CASSFTSGGSQETQYF.

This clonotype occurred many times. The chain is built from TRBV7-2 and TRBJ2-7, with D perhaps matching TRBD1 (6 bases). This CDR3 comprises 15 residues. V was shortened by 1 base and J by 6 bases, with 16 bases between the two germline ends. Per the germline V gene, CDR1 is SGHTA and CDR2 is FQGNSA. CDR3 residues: CASSLVWAGAGEQYF. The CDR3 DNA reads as TGTGCCAGCAGCTTAGTTTGGGCAGGGGCTGGCGAGCAGTACTTC.

CDR3 protein: CASSLVERPRDRCYEQYV. The CDR3 DNA reads as TGTGCCAGCAGCTTAGTGGAGAGACCCCGGGATCGTTGTTACGAGCAGTACGTC. The chain joins TRBV11-3 to TRBJ2-7; D is possibly TRBD2 (5 bases). The V gene's germline CDR1 is SGHNT and CDR2 YENEEA. CDR3 length equals 18 residues. V lost 1 base, J lost 4 bases, and 23 bases lay in between.

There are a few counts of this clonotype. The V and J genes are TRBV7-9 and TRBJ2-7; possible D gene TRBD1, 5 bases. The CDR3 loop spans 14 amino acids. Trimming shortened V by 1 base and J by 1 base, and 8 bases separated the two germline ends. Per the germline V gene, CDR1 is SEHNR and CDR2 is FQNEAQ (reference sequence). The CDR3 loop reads CASSLETESYEQYF. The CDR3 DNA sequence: TGTGCCAGCAGCTTAGAGACAGAATCCTACGAGCAGTACTTC.

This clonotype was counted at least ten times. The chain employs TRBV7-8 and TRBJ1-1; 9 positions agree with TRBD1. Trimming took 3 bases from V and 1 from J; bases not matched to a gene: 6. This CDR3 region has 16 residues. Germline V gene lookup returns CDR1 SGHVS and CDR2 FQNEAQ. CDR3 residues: CASSLDRGGGNTEAFF. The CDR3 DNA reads TGTGCCAGCAGCTTGGACAGGGGAGGAGGGAACACTGAAGCTTTCTTT.

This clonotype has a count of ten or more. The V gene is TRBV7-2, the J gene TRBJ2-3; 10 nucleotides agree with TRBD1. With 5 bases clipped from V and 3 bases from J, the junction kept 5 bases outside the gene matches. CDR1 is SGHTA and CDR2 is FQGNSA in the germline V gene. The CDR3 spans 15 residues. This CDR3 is CASSTGQGVTDTQYF. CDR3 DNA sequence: TGTGCCAGCAGCACCGGACAGGGGGTTACAGATACGCAGTATTTT.

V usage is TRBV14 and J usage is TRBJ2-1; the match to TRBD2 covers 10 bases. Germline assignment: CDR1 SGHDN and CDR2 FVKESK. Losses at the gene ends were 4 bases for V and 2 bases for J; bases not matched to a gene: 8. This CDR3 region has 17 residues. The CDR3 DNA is TGTGCCAGCAGCCGCATGACTAGCGGGTCCCCCTACAATGAGCAGTTCTTC. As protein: CASSRMTSGSPYNEQFF.

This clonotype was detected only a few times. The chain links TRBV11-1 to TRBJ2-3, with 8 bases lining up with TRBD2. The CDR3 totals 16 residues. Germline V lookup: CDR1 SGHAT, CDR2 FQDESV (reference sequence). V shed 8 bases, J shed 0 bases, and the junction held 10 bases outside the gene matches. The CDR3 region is CASDLSAGDSTDTQYF. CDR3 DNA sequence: TGTGCCAGCGACCTATCAGCGGGGGATAGCACAGATACGCAGTATTTT.

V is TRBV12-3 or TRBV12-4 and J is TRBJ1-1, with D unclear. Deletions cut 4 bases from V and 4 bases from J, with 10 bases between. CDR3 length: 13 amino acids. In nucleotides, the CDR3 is TGTGCCAGCAGTTACCTGACAAGCACTGAAGCTTTCTTT. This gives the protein CASSYLTSTEAFF.

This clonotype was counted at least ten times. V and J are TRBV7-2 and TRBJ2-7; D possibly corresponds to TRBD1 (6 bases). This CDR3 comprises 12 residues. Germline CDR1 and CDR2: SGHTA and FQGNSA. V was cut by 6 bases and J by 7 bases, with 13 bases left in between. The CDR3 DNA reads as TGTGCCAGCAGTCGGGGCAGGGGTGAGCAGTACGTC. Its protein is CASSRGRGEQYV.

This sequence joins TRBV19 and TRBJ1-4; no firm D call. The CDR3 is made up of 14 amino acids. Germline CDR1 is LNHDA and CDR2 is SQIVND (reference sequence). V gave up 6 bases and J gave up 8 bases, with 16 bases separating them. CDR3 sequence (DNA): TGTGCCAGTAGCCTGACACCGTCCTCGGAAAAACTGTTTTTT. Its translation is CASSLTPSSEKLFF.

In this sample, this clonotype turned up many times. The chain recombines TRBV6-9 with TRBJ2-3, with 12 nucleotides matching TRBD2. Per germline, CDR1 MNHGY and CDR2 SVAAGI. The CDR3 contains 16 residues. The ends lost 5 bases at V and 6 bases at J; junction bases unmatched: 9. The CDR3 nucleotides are TGTGCCAGCAGTCGGACTAGCGGGAAGGTGTCCGATACGCAGTATTTT. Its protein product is CASSRTSGKVSDTQYF.

The CDR3 DNA reads TGCAGCGTTGAAGTTGAAGGGGCCCCCTACGAGCAGTACTTC. Its translation: CSVEVEGAPYEQYF. The rearrangement links TRBV29-1 to TRBJ2-7; a possible D gene is TRBD1 (5 bases). The ends were cut back, 1 base at V and 2 bases at J, with 12 bases in the middle. The CDR3 is 14 residues long. The V gene's germline CDR1 is SQVTM and CDR2 ANQGSEA.

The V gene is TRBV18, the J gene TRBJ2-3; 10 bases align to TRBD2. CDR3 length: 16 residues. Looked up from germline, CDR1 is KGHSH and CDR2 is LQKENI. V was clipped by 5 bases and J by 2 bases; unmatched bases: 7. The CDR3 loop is CASSKTSGPATDTQYF. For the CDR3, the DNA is TGTGCCAGCTCAAAGACTAGCGGGCCGGCCACAGATACGCAGTATTTT.

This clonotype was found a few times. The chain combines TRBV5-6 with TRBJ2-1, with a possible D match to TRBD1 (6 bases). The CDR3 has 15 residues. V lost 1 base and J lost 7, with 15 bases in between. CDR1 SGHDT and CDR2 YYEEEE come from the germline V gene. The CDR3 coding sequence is TGTGCCAGCAGCTTGTTAGGACAGACCAAAAATGAGCAGTTCTTC. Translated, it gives CASSLLGQTKNEQFF. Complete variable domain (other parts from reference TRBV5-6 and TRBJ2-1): DAGVTQSPTHLIKTRGQQVTLRCSPKSGHDTVSWYQQALGQGPQFIFQYYEEEERQRGNFPDRFSGHQFPNYSSELNVNALLLGDSALYLCASSLLGQTKNEQFFGPGTRLTVL.

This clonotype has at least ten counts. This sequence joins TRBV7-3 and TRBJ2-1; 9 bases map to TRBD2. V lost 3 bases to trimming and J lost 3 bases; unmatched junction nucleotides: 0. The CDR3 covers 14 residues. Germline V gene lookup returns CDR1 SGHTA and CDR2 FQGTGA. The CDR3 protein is CASSLTSGYNEQFF. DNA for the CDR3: TGTGCCAGCAGCTTGACTAGCGGCTACAATGAGCAGTTCTTC.

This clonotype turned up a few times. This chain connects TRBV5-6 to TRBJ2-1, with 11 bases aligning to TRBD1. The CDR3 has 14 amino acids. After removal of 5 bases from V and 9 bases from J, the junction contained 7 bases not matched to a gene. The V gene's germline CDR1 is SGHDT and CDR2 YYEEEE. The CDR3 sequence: CASRPRDRGVEQFF. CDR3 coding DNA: TGTGCCAGCAGACCGCGGGACAGGGGGGTTGAGCAGTTCTTC. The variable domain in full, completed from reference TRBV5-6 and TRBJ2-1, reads DAGVTQSPTHLIKTRGQQVTLRCSPKSGHDTVSWYQQALGQGPQFIFQYYEEEERQRGNFPDRFSGHQFPNYSSELNVNALLLGDSALYLCASRPRDRGVEQFFGPGTRLTVL.

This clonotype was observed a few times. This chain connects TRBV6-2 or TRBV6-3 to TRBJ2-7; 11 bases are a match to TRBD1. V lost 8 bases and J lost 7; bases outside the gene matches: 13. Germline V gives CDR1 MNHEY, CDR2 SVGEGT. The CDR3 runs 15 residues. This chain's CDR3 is CASVTRTGGMREQYV. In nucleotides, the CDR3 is TGTGCCAGCGTTACTCGGACAGGGGGCATGAGAGAGCAGTACGTC.

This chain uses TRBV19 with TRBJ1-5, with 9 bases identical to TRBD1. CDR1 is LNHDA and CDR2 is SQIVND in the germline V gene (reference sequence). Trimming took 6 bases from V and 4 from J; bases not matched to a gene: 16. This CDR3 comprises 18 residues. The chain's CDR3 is CASSLGVTGGNSNQPQHF. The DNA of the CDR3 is TGTGCCAGTAGCCTGGGGGTAACAGGGGGCAATTCAAATCAGCCCCAGCATTTT.

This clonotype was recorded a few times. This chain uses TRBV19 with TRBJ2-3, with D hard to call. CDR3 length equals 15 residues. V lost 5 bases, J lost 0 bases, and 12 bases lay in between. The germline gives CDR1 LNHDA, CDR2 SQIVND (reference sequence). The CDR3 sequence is CASSPLGGSTDTQYF. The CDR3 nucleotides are TGTGCCAGTAGTCCTCTGGGCGGAAGCACAGATACGCAGTATTTT.

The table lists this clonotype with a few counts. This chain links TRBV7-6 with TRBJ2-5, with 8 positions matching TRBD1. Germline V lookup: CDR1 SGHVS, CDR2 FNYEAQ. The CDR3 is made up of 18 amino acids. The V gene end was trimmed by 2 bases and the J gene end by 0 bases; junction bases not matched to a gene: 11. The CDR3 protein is CASSLFRDRFLDQETQYF. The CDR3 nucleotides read TGTGCCAGCAGCTTATTCAGGGACAGGTTCCTTGACCAAGAGACCCAGTACTTC.

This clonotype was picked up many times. CDR3 in amino acids: CASSSPSGTRVGELFF. Written as DNA, the CDR3 is TGTGCCAGCAGTTCCCCTAGCGGGACTAGAGTCGGGGAGCTGTTTTTT. The chain is built from TRBV12-3 or TRBV12-4 and TRBJ2-2; 9 nucleotides align to TRBD2. The CDR3 has 16 amino acids. After removal of 4 bases from V and 7 bases from J, the junction contained 10 bases not matched to a gene.

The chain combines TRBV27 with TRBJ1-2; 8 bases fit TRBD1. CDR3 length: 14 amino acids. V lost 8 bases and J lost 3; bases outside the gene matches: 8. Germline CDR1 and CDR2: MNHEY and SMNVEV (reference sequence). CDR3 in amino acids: CASGATGADYGYTF. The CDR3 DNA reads TGTGCCAGCGGAGCGACAGGGGCTGACTATGGCTACACCTTC.

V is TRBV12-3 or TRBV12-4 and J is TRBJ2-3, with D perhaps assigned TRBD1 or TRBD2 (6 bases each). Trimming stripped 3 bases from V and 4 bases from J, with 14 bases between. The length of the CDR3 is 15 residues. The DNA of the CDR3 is TGTGCCAGCAGTTTTCCGGGGGCAAGAGCAGATACGCAGTATTTT. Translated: CASSFPGARADTQYF.

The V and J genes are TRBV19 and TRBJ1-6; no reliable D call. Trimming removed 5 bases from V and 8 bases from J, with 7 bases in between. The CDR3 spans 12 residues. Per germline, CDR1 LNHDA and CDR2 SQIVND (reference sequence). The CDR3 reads CASSGRHSPLHF. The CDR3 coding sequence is TGTGCCAGTAGTGGCAGGCATTCACCCCTCCACTTT.

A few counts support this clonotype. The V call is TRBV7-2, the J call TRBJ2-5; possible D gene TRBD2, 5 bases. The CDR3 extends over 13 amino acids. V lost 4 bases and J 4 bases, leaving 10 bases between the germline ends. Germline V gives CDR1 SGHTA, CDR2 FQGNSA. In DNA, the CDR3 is TGTGCCAGCAGCTGGCGGGTCCCAGAGACCCAGTACTTC. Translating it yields CASSWRVPETQYF. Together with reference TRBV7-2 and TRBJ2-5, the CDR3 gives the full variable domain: GAGVSQSPSNKVTEKGKDVELRCDPISGHTALYWYRQSLGQGLEFLIYFQGNSAPDKSGLPSDRFSAERTGGSVSTLTIQRTQQEDSAVYLCASSWRVPETQYFGPGTRLLVL.

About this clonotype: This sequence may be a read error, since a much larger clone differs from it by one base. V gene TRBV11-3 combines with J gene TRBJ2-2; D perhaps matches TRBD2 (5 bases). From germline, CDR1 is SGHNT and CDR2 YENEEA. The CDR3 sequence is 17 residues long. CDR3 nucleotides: TGTGCCAGCAGCTTAGTCGTGGCTGTCCGAGGCACCGGGGAGCTGTCTTTT. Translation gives CASSLVVAVRGTGELSF.

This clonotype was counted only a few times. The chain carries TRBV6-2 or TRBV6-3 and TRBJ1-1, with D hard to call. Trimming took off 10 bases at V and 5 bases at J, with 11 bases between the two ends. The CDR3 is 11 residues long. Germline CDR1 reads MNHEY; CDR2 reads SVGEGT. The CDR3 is CATEALTEAFF. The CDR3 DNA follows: TGTGCCACTGAGGCTCTGACTGAAGCTTTCTTT.